This entry lists 32 T cell receptor beta chains sequenced from one sample in a study of T cell clones after liver transplantation. Profiling relied on immunoSEQ multiplex PCR, and the TCRdb table lists in-frame clones only, not all of them. The data show about 75,000 clones, roughly 80% seen once. The source material was CD4+ T cells from blood, sampled about 50 months after liver transplant. The receptor source for this set is a human patient who received a liver transplant. Some T cells may be the graft donor's.

In nucleotides, the CDR3 is TGCGCCAGCAGCTTGGCCGGACAGGCCTTCTCTGGGGCCAACGTCCTGACTTTC. Residues: CASSLAGQAFSGANVLTF. The chain links TRBV5-1 to TRBJ2-6; TRBD1 aligns across 7 bases. Germline trimming cut 0 bases from V and 0 bases from J; bases unmatched to any gene: 6. CDR1 SGHRS and CDR2 YFSETQ come from the germline V gene. This CDR3 is built from 18 residues. Based on the CDR3 plus reference TRBV5-1 and TRBJ2-6, the full variable domain is KAGVTQTPRYLIKTRGQQVTLSCSPISGHRSVSWYQQTPGQGLQFLFEYFSETQRNKGNFPGRFSGRQFSNSRSEMNVSTLELGDSALYLCASSLAGQAFSGANVLTFGAGSRLTVL.

The chain carries TRBV5-1 and TRBJ1-3, with TRBD1 identical over 12 bases. J was trimmed by 7 bases and V by 4 bases; bases with no gene match: 3. CDR3 length equals 14 residues. Germline CDR1 is SGHRS and CDR2 is YFSETQ. Written as DNA, the CDR3 is TGCGCCAGCAGCCCGGGACAGGGGGCGAACACCATATATTTT. It codes for CASSPGQGANTIYF.

This rearrangement joins TRBV4-1 to TRBJ2-5; 11 bases map to TRBD2. There are 17 residues in the CDR3. The ends lost 5 bases at V and 5 bases at J; junction bases unmatched: 13. Germline CDR1 and CDR2: MGHRA and YSYEKL. The CDR3 reads CASSYGVAGGFVETQYF. CDR3 bases: TGCGCCAGCAGCTATGGGGTAGCGGGGGGGTTTGTTGAGACCCAGTACTTC.

The chain links TRBV6-5 to TRBJ1-1; D possibly corresponds to TRBD1 (6 bases). The germline gives CDR1 MNHEY, CDR2 SVGAGI. CDR3 size: 13 residues. Trimming stripped 2 bases from V and 4 bases from J, with 8 bases between. The DNA of the CDR3 is TGTGCCAGCAGTTACCACAGGGCCACTGAAGCTTTCTTT. It specifies CASSYHRATEAFF.

This clone was recorded only once. An end of the junction differs from the germline gene, which may be a read error. The CDR3 is CASSEDYFLINYGYTF. Here the CDR3 DNA reads TGTGCCAGCAGCGAAGACTACTTCCTCATAAACTATGGCTACACCTTC. This chain links TRBV6-1 with TRBJ1-2; D gene unclear. The CDR3 loop spans 16 amino acids. Germline values: CDR1 MNHNS, CDR2 SASEGT.

V usage is TRBV11-3 and J usage is TRBJ2-1, with D perhaps TRBD2 (5 bases). The V gene's germline CDR1 is SGHNT and CDR2 YENEEA. This CDR3 contains 16 residues. V was shortened by 6 bases and J by 0 bases, with 15 bases between the two germline ends. In nucleotides, the CDR3 is TGTGCCAGCAGTTTATCGGGATTCAGCTCCTACAATGAGCAGTTCTTC. Translation gives CASSLSGFSSYNEQFF.

The J gene is TRBJ1-2, the V gene TRBV18; tentatively, D is TRBD1 (6 bases). This CDR3 spans 18 amino acids. V gave up 3 bases and J gave up 4 bases, with 24 bases separating them. Germline V lookup: CDR1 KGHSH, CDR2 LQKENI. In nucleotides, the CDR3 is TGTGCCAGCTCACCGAGGGTACAGGGTCGGGCTTTTTCCTATGGCTACACCTTC. Translated, it gives CASSPRVQGRAFSYGYTF.

The chain has TRBV6-5 and TRBJ1-6, with D uncertain. The CDR3 runs to 15 residues. Germline CDR1 is MNHEY and CDR2 is SVGAGI. V lost 5 bases and J 5 bases, leaving 13 bases between the germline ends. The CDR3, as DNA: TGTGCCAGCAGTCAGAGAGTAGGCGATAATTCACCCCTCCACTTT. As protein: CASSQRVGDNSPLHF.

The chain is built from TRBV7-3 and TRBJ2-2; a weak D match, TRBD2 (6 bases). The CDR3 runs 14 residues. Germline CDR1 reads SGHTA; CDR2 reads FQGTGA. V was pared by 5 bases and J by 6 bases, with 13 bases between. DNA of the CDR3: TGTGCCAGCAGCCCTCGGACGGGGGCCGGGGAGCTGTTTTTT. This gives the protein CASSPRTGAGELFF. The whole variable domain, filled in from reference TRBV7-3 and TRBJ2-2, reads GAGVSQTPSNKVTEKGKYVELRCDPISGHTALYWYRQSLGQGPEFLIYFQGTGAADDSGLPNDRFFAVRPEGSVSTLKIQRTERGDSAVYLCASSPRTGAGELFFGEGSRLTVL.

The chain couples TRBV4-3 to TRBJ2-5; no clear D. Germline lookup yields CDR1 LGHNA and CDR2 YSLEER. The CDR3 is 15 amino acids. V gave up 0 bases and J gave up 5 bases, with 13 bases separating them. CDR3 in DNA: TGCGCCAGCAGCCAAGAGTTTGGCGATAGGGAGACCCAGTACTTC. It translates to CASSQEFGDRETQYF.

The gene calls are TRBV4-1 and TRBJ2-5; TRBD2 matches at 9 bases. Germline-derived CDR1 and CDR2 are MGHRA and YSYEKL. The CDR3 spans 16 residues. V shed 0 bases and J 4 bases; nucleotides not matched to a gene: 6. CDR3 sequence reads: CASSQERLAGLETQYF. The CDR3 DNA follows: TGCGCCAGCAGCCAAGAGCGCCTAGCGGGATTAGAGACCCAGTACTTC.

The V call is TRBV9, the J call TRBJ1-3; perhaps TRBD1 as D (5 bases). V dropped 2 bases and J dropped 0 bases, with 12 bases sitting between them. CDR1 and CDR2 (germline): SGDLS, YYNGEE. The CDR3 loop spans 16 amino acids. The CDR3 DNA sequence: TGTGCCAGCAGCGTCAAGGGGACGGACTCTGGAAACACCATATATTTT. Residues: CASSVKGTDSGNTIYF.

The chain combines TRBV19 with TRBJ1-5; TRBD1 might be the D (5 bases). Trimming shortened V by 5 bases and J by 5 bases, and 13 bases separated the two germline ends. CDR3 size: 14 residues. Germline CDR1 reads LNHDA; CDR2 reads SQIVND (reference sequence). This CDR3 is CASSFRARDQPQHF. CDR3 sequence (DNA): TGTGCCAGTAGTTTTAGGGCCAGGGATCAGCCCCAGCATTTT.

The chain uses TRBV9 and TRBJ2-3; perhaps TRBD2 as D (6 bases). CDR1 is SGDLS and CDR2 is YYNGEE in the germline V gene. V was pared by 2 bases and J by 6 bases, with 7 bases between. This CDR3 is 12 amino acids long. The CDR3 DNA follows: TGTGCCAGCAGCGTGGAGGGTGATACGCAGTATTTT. Translation gives CASSVEGDTQYF.

This chain links TRBV11-3 with TRBJ2-3; 9 bases are shared with TRBD2. With 3 bases clipped from V and 3 bases from J, the junction kept 4 bases outside the gene matches. The germline V gene has CDR1 SGHNT and CDR2 YENEEA. The CDR3 consists of 15 residues. The CDR3 reads CASSFSGGWTDTQYF. In DNA, the CDR3 is TGTGCCAGCAGCTTTAGCGGGGGTTGGACAGATACGCAGTATTTT.

The gene calls are TRBV7-2 and TRBJ2-3; D perhaps matches TRBD2 (5 bases). The ends were cut back, 7 bases at V and 0 bases at J, with 14 bases in the middle. From germline, CDR1 is SGHTA and CDR2 FQGNSA. This CDR3 has 15 residues. The CDR3 protein is CASIKRALSTDTQYF. DNA for the CDR3: TGTGCCAGCATAAAGAGGGCACTTAGCACAGATACGCAGTATTTT.

In DNA form, the CDR3 reads TGTGCCAGCAGTGTCGGCGGCTACGAGCAGTACTTC. Amino acids: CASSVGGYEQYF. This chain links TRBV28 with TRBJ2-7, with D unclear. Germline CDR1 is MDHEN and CDR2 is SYDVKM. The V and J ends lost 5 bases and 3 bases respectively, with 8 bases between them. The CDR3 consists of 12 residues.

This chain connects TRBV5-4 to TRBJ2-3; possible D gene TRBD2, 5 bases. The germline V and J ends were trimmed by 0 bases and 0 bases, with 11 bases remaining between them. The CDR3 covers 16 residues. CDR1 is SGHNT and CDR2 is YYREEE in the germline V gene (reference sequence). CDR3 DNA: TGTGCCAGCAGCTTGGTTGGGAGAACTAGCACAGATACGCAGTATTTT. Translation: CASSLVGRTSTDTQYF. The entire variable domain, with the rest obtained from reference TRBV5-4 and TRBJ2-3, is as follows: ETGVTQSPTHLIKTRGQQVTLRCSSQSGHNTVSWYQQALGQGPQFIFQYYREEENGRGNFPPRFSGLQFPNYSSELNVNALELDDSALYLCASSLVGRTSTDTQYFGPGTRLTVL.

This chain joins TRBV19 and TRBJ2-5; 7 nucleotides line up with TRBD2. There are 15 residues in the CDR3. V was clipped by 4 bases and J by 0 bases; unmatched bases: 5. The germline V gene encodes CDR1 LNHDA and CDR2 SQIVND (reference sequence). CDR3: CASSREGMYQETQYF. In DNA, the CDR3 is TGTGCCAGTAGTAGGGAGGGGATGTACCAAGAGACCCAGTACTTC. Variable domain in full (rest from reference TRBV19 and TRBJ2-5): DGGITQSPKYLFRKEGQNVTLSCEQNLNHDAMYWYRQDPGQGLRLIYYSQIVNDFQKGDIAEGYSVSREKKESFPLTVTSAQKNPTAFYLCASSREGMYQETQYFGPGTRLLVL.

This CDR3 reads CASSLVGREEAFF. CDR3 bases: TGTGCCAGCAGCTTGGTGGGTCGTGAGGAAGCTTTCTTT. The chain is built from TRBV5-6 and TRBJ1-1; D not certain. The CDR3 spans 13 residues. In germline, CDR1 is SGHDT, CDR2 YYEEEE. The V and J ends lost 0 bases and 8 bases respectively, with 11 bases between them.

This clone was seen a few times. One end of the junction varies from germline; a read error may be responsible. V and J are TRBV13 and TRBJ2-7, with D possibly TRBD1 on 7 matching bases. The CDR3 runs to 8 residues. Germline V lookup: CDR1 PRHDT, CDR2 FYEKMQ (reference sequence). In nucleotides, the CDR3 is TGTGCCGGCAGGGGGGAGTACTTC. It yields the protein CAGRGEYF.

The chain employs TRBV5-1 and TRBJ2-3, with TRBD2 identical over 13 bases. The CDR3 loop spans 17 amino acids. The germline V gene encodes CDR1 SGHRS and CDR2 YFSETQ. Trimming at V came to 4 bases and at J to 2 bases, leaving 7 bases not matched to a gene. The CDR3 bases are TGCGCCAGCAGCCCAGGGACTAGCGGGGATTTCACAGATACGCAGTATTTT. Translation gives CASSPGTSGDFTDTQYF.

This clone was detected only once. The chain employs TRBV9 and TRBJ2-7, with 12 bases matching TRBD2. CDR1 SGDLS and CDR2 YYNGEE come from the germline V gene. J gave up 5 bases and V 2 bases, and 8 bases lay outside the gene matches. The CDR3 spans 16 residues. The CDR3 nucleotides are TGTGCCAGCAGCGTCCTCGGGACTAGCGGGTATAACGAGCAGTACTTC. Translation gives CASSVLGTSGYNEQYF. The full variable domain, rest sourced from reference TRBV9 and TRBJ2-7, is DSGVTQTPKHLITATGQRVTLRCSPRSGDLSVYWYQQSLDQGLQFLIQYYNGEERAKGNILERFSAQQFPDLHSELNLSSLELGDSALYFCASSVLGTSGYNEQYFGPGTRLTVT.

The chain uses TRBV7-2 and TRBJ1-6, with D possibly matching TRBD1 (5 bases). The CDR3 sequence is 12 residues long. V lost 3 bases, J lost 9 bases, and 6 bases lay in between. Germline CDR1 SGHTA, CDR2 FQGNSA. The CDR3 region is CASSFQGSPLHF. CDR3 DNA sequence: TGTGCCAGCAGCTTTCAGGGTTCACCCCTCCACTTT.

The V gene is TRBV9, the J gene TRBJ2-5; TRBD1 or TRBD2 may be the D gene (5 bases each). Trimming took 7 bases from V and 7 from J, leaving 26 bases between them. The CDR3 runs 16 residues. Germline CDR1 and CDR2: SGDLS and YYNGEE. CDR3 bases: TGTGCCAGCCTTCCGGCCGAGCCAGAGGGTCAGGGGACCCAGTACTTC. Translation: CASLPAEPEGQGTQYF.

This clone came up once. The V and J genes are TRBV27 and TRBJ2-2, with D tentatively TRBD2 (5 bases). With 6 bases removed from V and 0 bases from J, the gap between germline ends came to 11 bases. Germline V gene sequence: CDR1 MNHEY, CDR2 SMNVEV (reference sequence). The CDR3 spans 15 residues. The CDR3 reads CASRPFSANTGELFF. CDR3 bases: TGTGCCAGCAGACCGTTTAGCGCGAACACCGGGGAGCTGTTTTTT.

This chain connects TRBV6-5 to TRBJ2-2; 7 nucleotides line up with TRBD1. CDR3 length: 15 residues. With V trimmed by 6 bases and J by 4 bases, 8 bases remained unmatched. Germline V gene sequence: CDR1 MNHEY, CDR2 SVGAGI. The CDR3 coding sequence is TGTGCCAGCAGATACCCCCGACAGGGCACCGGGGAGCTGTTTTTT. This sequence encodes CASRYPRQGTGELFF.

The chain carries TRBV5-1 and TRBJ2-3; 9 nucleotides agree with TRBD2. The trim removed 1 base at V and 6 bases at J, leaving 9 bases unmatched. Looked up from germline, CDR1 is SGHRS and CDR2 is YFSETQ. The CDR3 spans 16 residues. The CDR3, as DNA: TGCGCCAGCAGCTTGCTGTCTAGCGGGGAGTGGGATACGCAGTATTTT. It specifies CASSLLSSGEWDTQYF. The entire variable domain, with the rest obtained from reference TRBV5-1 and TRBJ2-3, is as follows: KAGVTQTPRYLIKTRGQQVTLSCSPISGHRSVSWYQQTPGQGLQFLFEYFSETQRNKGNFPGRFSGRQFSNSRSEMNVSTLELGDSALYLCASSLLSSGEWDTQYFGPGTRLTVL.

There are many counts of this clone. This sequence joins TRBV28 and TRBJ2-7, with 7 positions matching TRBD2. Germline values: CDR1 MDHEN, CDR2 SYDVKM. CDR3 length equals 15 residues. J lost 2 bases, V lost 4 bases, and 8 bases had no gene match. CDR3 residues: CASSSGPSGTYEQYF. The DNA of the CDR3 is TGTGCCAGCAGTTCTGGGCCTAGCGGAACCTACGAGCAGTACTTC.

This clone was detected only once. This chain joins TRBV6-5 and TRBJ1-2; D is unclear. The CDR3 contains 14 residues. V lost 0 bases to trimming and J lost 13 bases, with 18 bases between them. Germline CDR1 and CDR2: MNHEY and SVGAGI. The CDR3 DNA sequence: TGTGCCAGCAGTTACTCTACCCCACGCGATCCGACCACCTTC. As protein: CASSYSTPRDPTTF.

This rearrangement joins TRBV6-6 to TRBJ1-6; TRBD1 agrees at 8 bases. CDR3 size: 13 residues. Trimming cost V 6 bases and J 14 bases; bases outside gene matches: 9. The germline gives CDR1 MNHNY, CDR2 SVGAGI (reference sequence). The CDR3 sequence is CASRGQALLTLHF. The CDR3 DNA reads TGTGCCAGCAGGGGACAGGCCCTCCTCACCCTCCACTTT.

The J gene is TRBJ1-1, the V gene TRBV6-1; D unclear. V was cut by 1 base and J by 2 bases, with 5 bases left in between. The CDR3 consists of 13 residues. CDR1 and CDR2 (germline): MNHNS, SASEGT. This chain's CDR3 is CASSEEPNTEAFF. The CDR3 DNA follows: TGTGCCAGCAGTGAAGAACCCAACACTGAAGCTTTCTTT.